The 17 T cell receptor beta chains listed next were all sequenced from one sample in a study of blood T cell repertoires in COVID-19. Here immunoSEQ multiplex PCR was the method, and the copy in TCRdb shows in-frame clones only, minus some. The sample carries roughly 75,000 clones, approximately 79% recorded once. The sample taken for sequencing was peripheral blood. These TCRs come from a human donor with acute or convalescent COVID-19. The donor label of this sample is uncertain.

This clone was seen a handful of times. CDR3 DNA: TGTGCCAGCAGTGCGGTTCCCGGGACAGGGATGGCAGGAAACACCATATATTTT. It yields the protein CASSAVPGTGMAGNTIYF. The chain combines TRBV28 with TRBJ1-3, with 9 bases lining up with TRBD1. The junction had 15 bases not matched to a gene; V was cut back by 5 bases and J by 4 bases. The CDR3 length is 18 residues. The germline gives CDR1 MDHEN, CDR2 SYDVKM.

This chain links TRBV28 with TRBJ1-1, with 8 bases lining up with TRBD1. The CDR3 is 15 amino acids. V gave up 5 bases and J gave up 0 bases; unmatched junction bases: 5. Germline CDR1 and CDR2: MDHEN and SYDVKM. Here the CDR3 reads CASSETGVMNTEAFF. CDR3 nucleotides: TGTGCCAGCAGTGAGACAGGGGTCATGAACACTGAAGCTTTCTTT.

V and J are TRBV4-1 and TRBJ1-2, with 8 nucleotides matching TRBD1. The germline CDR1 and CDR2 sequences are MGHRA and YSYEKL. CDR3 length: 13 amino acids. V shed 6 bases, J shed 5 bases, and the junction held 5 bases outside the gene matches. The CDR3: CASRSTGGYGYTF. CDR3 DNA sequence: TGCGCCAGCAGGAGTACAGGGGGGTATGGCTACACCTTC.

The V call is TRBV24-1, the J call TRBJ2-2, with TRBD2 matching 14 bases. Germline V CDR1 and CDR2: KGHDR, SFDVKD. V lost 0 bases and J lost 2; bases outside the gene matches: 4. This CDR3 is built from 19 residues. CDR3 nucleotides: TGTGCCACCAGTGATTTGCCGGGACTAGCGGGGGTAAACACCGGGGAGCTGTTTTTT. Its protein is CATSDLPGLAGVNTGELFF.

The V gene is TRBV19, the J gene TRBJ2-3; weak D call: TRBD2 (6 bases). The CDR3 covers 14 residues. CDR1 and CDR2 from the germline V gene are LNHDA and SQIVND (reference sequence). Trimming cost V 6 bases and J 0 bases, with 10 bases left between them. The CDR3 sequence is CASSGGASTDTQYF. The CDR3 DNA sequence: TGTGCCAGTAGCGGGGGAGCTAGCACAGATACGCAGTATTTT.

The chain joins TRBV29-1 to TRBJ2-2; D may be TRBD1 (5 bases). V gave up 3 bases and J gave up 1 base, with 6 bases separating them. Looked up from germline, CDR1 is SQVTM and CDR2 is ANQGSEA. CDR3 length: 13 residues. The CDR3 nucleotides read TGCAGCGTTGATCAGGGGAACACCGGGGAGCTGTTTTTT. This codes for CSVDQGNTGELFF.

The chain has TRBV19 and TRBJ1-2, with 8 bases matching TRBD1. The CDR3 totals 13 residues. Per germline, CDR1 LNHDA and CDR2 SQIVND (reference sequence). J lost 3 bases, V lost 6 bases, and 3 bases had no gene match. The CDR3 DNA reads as TGTGCCAGTAGGCTACAGGGGGACTATGGCTACACCTTC. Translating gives CASRLQGDYGYTF.

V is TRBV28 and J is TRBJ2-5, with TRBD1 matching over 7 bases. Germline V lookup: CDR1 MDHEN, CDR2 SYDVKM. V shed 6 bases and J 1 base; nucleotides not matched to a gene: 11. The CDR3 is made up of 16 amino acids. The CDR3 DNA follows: TGTGCCAGCAGCCCAATGGGGGACAGCCGCCAAGAGACCCAGTACTTC. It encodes CASSPMGDSRQETQYF.

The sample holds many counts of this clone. DNA for the CDR3: TGTGCCAGCAGCTTAGTCGGGAAGAACTACAATGAGCAGTTCTTC. This gives the protein CASSLVGKNYNEQFF. The chain couples TRBV13 to TRBJ2-1; possible D gene TRBD2, 5 bases. V was clipped by 1 base and J by 3 bases, with 10 bases between them. The CDR3 runs 15 residues. Germline CDR1 PRHDT, CDR2 FYEKMQ (reference sequence).

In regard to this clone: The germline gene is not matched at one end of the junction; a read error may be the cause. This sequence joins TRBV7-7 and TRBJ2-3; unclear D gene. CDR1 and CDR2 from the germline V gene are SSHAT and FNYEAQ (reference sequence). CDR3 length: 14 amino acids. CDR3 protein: CASSLRLSDNTQYF. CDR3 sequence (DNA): TGTGCTAGCAGCTTAAGGTTGAGCGATAACACGCAGTATTTT.

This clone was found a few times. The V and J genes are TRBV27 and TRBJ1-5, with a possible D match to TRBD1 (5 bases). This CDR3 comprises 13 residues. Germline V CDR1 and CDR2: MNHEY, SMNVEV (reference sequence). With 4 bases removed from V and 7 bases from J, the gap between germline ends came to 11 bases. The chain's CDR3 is CASSSQGRQPQHF. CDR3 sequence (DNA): TGTGCCAGCAGTTCTCAGGGTAGACAGCCCCAGCATTTT.

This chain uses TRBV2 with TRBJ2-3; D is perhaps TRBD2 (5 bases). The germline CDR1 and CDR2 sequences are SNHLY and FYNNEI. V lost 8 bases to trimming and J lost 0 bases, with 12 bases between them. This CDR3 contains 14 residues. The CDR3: CASQEDHSTDTQYF. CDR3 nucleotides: TGTGCCAGCCAGGAGGACCATAGCACAGATACGCAGTATTTT. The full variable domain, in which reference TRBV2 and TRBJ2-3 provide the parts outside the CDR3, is EPEVTQTPSHQVTQMGQEVILRCVPISNHLYFYWYRQILGQKVEFLVSFYNNEISEKSEIFDDQFSVERPDGSNFTLKIRSTKLEDSAMYFCASQEDHSTDTQYFGPGTRLTVL.

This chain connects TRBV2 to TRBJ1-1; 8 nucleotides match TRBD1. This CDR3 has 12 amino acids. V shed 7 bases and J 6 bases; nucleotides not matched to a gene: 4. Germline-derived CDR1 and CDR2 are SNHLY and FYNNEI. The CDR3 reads CASKEQGAEAFF. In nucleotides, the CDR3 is TGTGCCAGCAAGGAACAGGGGGCTGAAGCTTTCTTT.

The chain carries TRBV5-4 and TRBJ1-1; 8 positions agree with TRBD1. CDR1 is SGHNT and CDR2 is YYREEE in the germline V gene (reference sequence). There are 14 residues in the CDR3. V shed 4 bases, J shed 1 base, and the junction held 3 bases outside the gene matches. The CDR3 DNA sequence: TGTGCCAGCAGCCCGGGACAGGCGAACACTGAAGCTTTCTTT. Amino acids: CASSPGQANTEAFF. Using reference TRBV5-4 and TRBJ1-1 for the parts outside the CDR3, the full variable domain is ETGVTQSPTHLIKTRGQQVTLRCSSQSGHNTVSWYQQALGQGPQFIFQYYREEENGRGNFPPRFSGLQFPNYSSELNVNALELDDSALYLCASSPGQANTEAFFGQGTRLTVV.

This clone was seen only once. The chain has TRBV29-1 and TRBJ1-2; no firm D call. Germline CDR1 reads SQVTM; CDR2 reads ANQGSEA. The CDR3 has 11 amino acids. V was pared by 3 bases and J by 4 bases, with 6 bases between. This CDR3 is CSVEPSYGYTF. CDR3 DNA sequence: TGCAGCGTTGAGCCCAGCTATGGCTACACCTTC.

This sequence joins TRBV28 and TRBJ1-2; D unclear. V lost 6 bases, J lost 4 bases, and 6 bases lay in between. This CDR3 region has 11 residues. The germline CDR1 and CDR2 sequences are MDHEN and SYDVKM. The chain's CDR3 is CASSQLYGYTF. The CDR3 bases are TGTGCCAGCAGCCAACTCTATGGCTACACCTTC.

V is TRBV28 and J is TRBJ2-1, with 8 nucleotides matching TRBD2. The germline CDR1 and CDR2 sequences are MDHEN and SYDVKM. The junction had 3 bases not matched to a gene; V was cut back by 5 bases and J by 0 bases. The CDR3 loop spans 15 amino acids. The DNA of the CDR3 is TGTGCCAGCAGTCGACTAGCGAGCTCCTACAATGAGCAGTTCTTC. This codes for CASSRLASSYNEQFF.